This TCR beta chain was captured by sequencing in a study of cytomegalovirus exposure and HLA in healthy donors. Broader study findings: At a 0.05 false discovery rate, a later analysis found some 18,000 TCR beta sequences to be associated with HLA alleles. Most sequenced TCRs were rare (though some public TCRs occurred in many donors). Later analysis placed DRB1 highest and HLA-C lowest in TCR association rates, which differed by HLA locus.

Germline V gene data show CDR1 as MNHEY and CDR2 as SVGAGI. The CDR3 length is 15 residues. Between the trimmed V and J ends, which lost 6 bases and 0 bases, there was a span of 13 bases. Note on this clone: The target antigen is unknown.

The PCR contained 60 Vbeta and 13 Jbeta primers. Generated by immunoSEQ multiplex PCR, the TCRdb table keeps only in-frame clones and is missing some. The sample contains 150,000 to 200,000 clones, around 90% of which appear only once. This clonotype was sampled from a woman aged 18-29 years in good health and CMV-seronegative. The sequenced sample consisted of PBMCs. The rearrangement joins TRBV6-5 to TRBJ2-3; D perhaps matches TRBD1 (6 bases). DNA of the CDR3: TGTGCCAGCAGCGTACAGGGATGGAGCACAGATACGCAGTATTTT. Amino acid sequence: CASSVQGWSTDTQYF.